These T cell receptor beta chains were read from a single sample in a study of T cells in Graves' hyperthyroidism and ophthalmopathy. TCRdb reprocessed the multiplex PCR reads with MiXCR, giving one entry per CDR3 protein. The table has a few hundred thousand distinct CDR3 sequences, 46% seen once; the top ten hold around 47%. Sample: peripheral blood or thyroid tissue (not recorded which). All receptors come from an adult woman with Graves' disease, either hyperthyroidism or ophthalmopathy (not recorded which). Each CDR3 is given with its conserved first and last residue. Fields, in order: V gene, J gene, D gene, clone size, CDR3 DNA, CDR3 protein. A D gene is named only where the DNA matches it firmly. Not every row has a clone size; where given, it reads once, few, many or a size class.

TRBV9	TRBJ1-1	TRBD1	NA	TGTGCCAGCAGCGTAGGTCTGGGCTCGGGACAGACGAACACTGAAGCTTTCTTT	CASSVGLGSGQTNTEAFF
TRBV10-3	TRBJ1-3	NA	NA	TGTGCCATCACTCGGGGAACGAGCTCTGGAAACACCATATATTTT	CAITRGTSSGNTIYF
TRBV20-1	TRBJ2-7	NA	NA	TGCAGTGCCCCCTCCGGGCTCCAACGGGAGCAGTACTTC	CSAPSGLQREQYF
TRBV7-2	TRBJ1-5	TRBD1	NA	TGTGCCAGCAGGATCGGGACAGGGGGCAATCAGCCCCAGCATTTT	CASRIGTGGNQPQHF
TRBV9	TRBJ2-7	TRBD1	NA	TGTGCCAGCAGCCAGGGACAGGGGGTTCTCTCCGAGCAGTACTTC	CASSQGQGVLSEQYF
TRBV20-1	TRBJ2-5	TRBD2	NA	TGCAGTGCTAGTCCAATGGCTAGCGGGGAGACCCAGTACTTC	CSASPMASGETQYF
TRBV5-1	TRBJ2-7	NA	NA	TGCGCCAGCAGGTCGAGGGACGGCGCCTACGAGCAGTACTTC	CASRSRDGAYEQYF
TRBV20-1	TRBJ1-5	NA	many	TGCAGTGCTAGACGGGGACAAACCTATCAGCCCCAGCATTTT	CSARRGQTYQPQHF
TRBV20-1	TRBJ1-1	TRBD1	NA	TGCAGTTCCGGGACAGGGGTCTCGAACACTGAAGCTTTCTTT	CSSGTGVSNTEAFF
TRBV20-1	TRBJ2-7	NA	once	TGCAGTGCTAGAACCGGCGGGAACAGGGTTGGTGAGCAGTACTTC	CSARTGGNRVGEQYF
TRBV2	TRBJ1-6	NA	NA	TGTGCCAGCAGAAAATCCCAATGGGGTTCACCCCTCCACTTT	CASRKSQWGSPLHF
TRBV9	TRBJ1-2	NA	once	TGTGCCAGCAGGGTAGCCACCGACGGAGCTAACTATGTCTACACCTTC	CASRVATDGANYVYTF
TRBV29-1	TRBJ2-5	TRBD2	NA	TGCAGCGTTGAGGGAGGGCCAGGTGTGGAGACCCAGTACTTC	CSVEGGPGVETQYF
TRBV29-1	TRBJ2-7	TRBD1	NA	TGCAGCGTCCTACAGGGGGGCCACGAGCAGTACTTC	CSVLQGGHEQYF
TRBV7-6	TRBJ2-5	TRBD2	NA	TGTGCCAGCAGGGGAGTAGCGGGAGACCGAGAGACCCAGTACTTC	CASRGVAGDRETQYF
TRBV2	TRBJ2-5	TRBD2	NA	TGTGCCAGCAGGGGACTAGCGGGACAAGAGACCCGGTACTTC	CASRGLAGQETRYF
TRBV7-8	TRBJ1-5	NA	many	TGTGCCAGCTCGACAGGTTTCTTTCAGCCCCAGCATTTT	CASSTGFFQPQHF
TRBV15	TRBJ1-4	TRBD1	NA	TGTGCCACCAGCAGTCATGCAGACAAGGGACAGAATGAAAAACTGTTTTTT	CATSSHADKGQNEKLFF
TRBV2	TRBJ1-2	NA	NA	TGTGCCAGCAGTTTCCGGGGCTTGTATGGCTACACCTTC	CASSFRGLYGYTF
TRBV11-2	TRBJ2-5	NA	many	TGTGCCAGCAGCCCTGGACAGTCGACGGAGACCCAGTACTTC	CASSPGQSTETQYF
TRBV7-8	TRBJ1-6	NA	NA	TGTGCCAGCAGCAGGGACGGAAATTCACCCCTCCACTTT	CASSRDGNSPLHF
TRBV6-6	TRBJ2-7	NA	NA	TGTGCCAGCAGCTCACAGGGAACCTACGAGCAGTACTTC	CASSSQGTYEQYF
TRBV7-2	TRBJ1-2	NA	NA	TGTGCCAGCAGCTTAGGAACAGGGTCAGGCTACACCTTC	CASSLGTGSGYTF
TRBV6-6	TRBJ1-5	NA	many	TGTGCCAGCAGAGCAGGGGTCTGGGGCAATCAGCCCCAGCATTTT	CASRAGVWGNQPQHF
TRBV18	TRBJ1-5	NA	few	TGTGCCAGCTCACTATCGGACAGTATCTATCAGCCCCAGCATTTT	CASSLSDSIYQPQHF
TRBV7-9	TRBJ1-2	NA	NA	TGTGCCAGCAGCCCCAGGGAAGGGTTGACCTATGGCTACACCTTC	CASSPREGLTYGYTF
TRBV18	TRBJ1-1	NA	NA	TGTGCCAGCTCATCGTCCCTTTTTCGGGGCACTGAAGCTTTCTTT	CASSSSLFRGTEAFF
TRBV20-1	TRBJ1-2	TRBD1	many	TGCAGTGCTAGCCCGGGACAGGTGAACTATGGCTACACCTTC	CSASPGQVNYGYTF
TRBV5-4	TRBJ1-2	TRBD1	NA	TGTGCCAGCAGCGCGGGACAGGCCGGGATTAACTATGGCTACACCTTC	CASSAGQAGINYGYTF
TRBV9	TRBJ1-5	NA	NA	TGTGCCAGCAGCCCCGGGCATTTT	CASSPGHF
TRBV11-2	TRBJ2-7	NA	NA	TGTGCCACCACCCAGGGAACTGGCGAGCAGTACTTC	CATTQGTGEQYF
TRBV20-1	TRBJ1-6	NA	NA	TGCAGTGCTAGTCTGCGGGATTCACCCCTCCACTTT	CSASLRDSPLHF
TRBV10-3	TRBJ1-1	NA	NA	TGTGCCTCCAGAGGAGGGGACTTCTCTAGGGGTCGTTTGAACACTGAAGCTTTCTTT	CASRGGDFSRGRLNTEAFF
TRBV27	TRBJ1-2	NA	many	TGTGCCAGCAGGGATATGGGGCTATCTGGCTACACCTTC	CASRDMGLSGYTF
TRBV20-1	TRBJ1-4	NA	few	TGCAGTGCTAGAGTTTGGGGAGATCTTGAAAAACTGTTTTTT	CSARVWGDLEKLFF
TRBV3-1	TRBJ1-3	NA	NA	TGTGCCAGCAGCCAAACCGGGACGCTAGAGTCTGGAAACACCATATATTTT	CASSQTGTLESGNTIYF
TRBV10-3	TRBJ2-7	NA	NA	TGTGCCAGCAGGCTCGCGGGCAGGGCCTCCTACGAGCAGTACTTC	CASRLAGRASYEQYF
TRBV7-8	TRBJ2-7	TRBD2	NA	TGTGCCAGCAGCTTACCCCCGGCGGCTAGCGGGAGCCTCTCCTACGAGCAGTACTTC	CASSLPPAASGSLSYEQYF
TRBV4-3	TRBJ2-5	TRBD2	NA	TGCGCCAGCAGCCAAGATCCGGGACTAGGCGGGACCCAGTACTTC	CASSQDPGLGGTQYF
TRBV5-6	TRBJ1-2	NA	NA	TGTGCCAGCAGCTTGGACAGGACTCCCTTCGGCTACACCTTC	CASSLDRTPFGYTF
TRBV10-2	TRBJ1-5	TRBD1	few	TGCGCCAGCAGTCGAGAGGGACAGGGACCCCAGCATTTT	CASSREGQGPQHF
TRBV14	TRBJ1-1	TRBD1	many	TGTGCCAGCAGCCGACAGGGCGGTGGAACTGAAGCTTTCTTT	CASSRQGGGTEAFF
TRBV29-1	TRBJ1-2	NA	NA	TGCAGCGTTTCTCAGGGGAGCGGCTACACCTTC	CSVSQGSGYTF
TRBV11-1	TRBJ2-5	TRBD1	NA	TGTGCCAGCAGCGCCACACAGGGGCTACAAGAGACCCAGTACTTC	CASSATQGLQETQYF
TRBV7-9	TRBJ1-1	NA	once	TGTGCCAGCAGCTTGTATGGGGCCCGAAGGAACACTGAAGCTTTCTTT	CASSLYGARRNTEAFF
TRBV7-9	TRBJ1-2	NA	NA	TGTGCCAGCAGCTTTACAGGGATGGGTGGCTACACCTTC	CASSFTGMGGYTF
TRBV10-3	TRBJ1-5	NA	once	TGTGCCATCAGTGATACCGATTCGGGTGTTTCGCCCCAGCATTTT	CAISDTDSGVSPQHF
TRBV7-2	TRBJ2-5	NA	many	TGTGCCAGCAGCTCCCCGGGGCGCGTTAAGACCCAGTACTTC	CASSSPGRVKTQYF
TRBV20-1	TRBJ1-2	NA	NA	TGCAGTGCTAGCCCGGTGGGGGGCTATGGCTACACCTTC	CSASPVGGYGYTF
TRBV25-1	TRBJ1-1	NA	NA	TGTGCCAGCAGTGAATGGGGAATCACTGAAGCTTTCTTT	CASSEWGITEAFF
TRBV10-2	TRBJ2-5	TRBD1	NA	TGCGCCAGCTGCAACCGGGACAGGGCTGGTCTGGAGACCCAGTACTTC	CASCNRDRAGLETQYF
TRBV2	TRBJ2-6	TRBD2	few	TGTGCCAGCAGTCCTAGCGGGACAGAGTTCTCTGGGGCCAACGTCCTGACTTTC	CASSPSGTEFSGANVLTF
TRBV25-1	TRBJ1-2	TRBD1	NA	TGTGCCAGCAGCTCAACCGGGACAGGGGCCTATGGCTACACCTTC	CASSSTGTGAYGYTF